This TCR beta chain derives from a study of shared clonotypes between healthy human individuals (dated by TCRdb to between 2020 and 2021). General notes on the study: A couple of women and three men aged 18 to 49 years were included in the cohort. To increase sequencing depth and limit assay-specific biases, different laboratories used diverse techniques to prepare libraries and sequence TCR repertoires. Each donor's leukapheresis produced roughly between roughly 0.85 and 10 billion PBMCs. For each donor, CD4 naive and CD4 memory were each given three plates, CD8 naive was given two plates, and CD8 memory was given one plate. Blood TCR repertoires of about 5 healthy adults were deeply sequenced to estimate repertoire size and the extent of clonotype sharing between individuals.

From cysteine to phenylalanine, the CDR3 is 16 amino acids long. Only the CDR3 part of the read is kept: 48 bases, read in frame from the first base. Trimming leaves V shorter by 4 bases and J shorter by 9 bases, with the junction holding 8 bases beyond the gene matches. Per the germline V gene, SGHRS is the CDR1 and YFSETQ is the CDR2. The donors were healthy, HIV-negative adults who had no recently reported acute infections or vaccinations. All donors were Caucasian adults living in Nashville, Tennessee, USA. Magnetic negative selection was used to enrich CD4+ T cells, after which naive cells were positively selected on CD45RA and the negative fraction became the memory subset. After blood collection by leukapheresis, PBMCs were isolated using Ficoll-Histopaque density gradient centrifugation and then cryopreserved in the vapor phase of liquid nitrogen. Analytical flow cytometry was used to check the purity and quantity of every magnetically sorted T cell population. Genomic DNA was isolated from each sorted fraction and quantified by UV absorbance on a Nanodrop 2000c.

Using the deep immunoSEQ assay, TCR CDR3 regions were amplified from genomic DNA by multiplex PCR. Genomic DNA extracted from each cell subset was distributed evenly over all wells of several immunoSEQ 96-well plates, and each plate served as one replicate. Each replicate PCR for sorted subsets received around 200 ng genomic DNA, equal to about 30,000 T cell genomes. Purified libraries were quantified with a Qubit 3.0 fluorometer, sized on a Bioanalyzer 2100, and re-quantified with the KAPA Library Quantification kit. Each immunoSEQ 96-well plate was sequenced on its own single-read 150-cycle Illumina NextSeq 550 flow cell. The original pipeline was this. Because the immunoSEQ output included only junctional sequences and no quality scores, the filtering could not be the same as the filtering used for full-length reads. Sequences were annotated with PyIR, a Python wrapper for IgBLAST v1.9, and V/J genes and CDR3 were assigned using IMGT germline references. Reads were removed for weak V/J assignments (E-value above 1e-6), missing CDR3, stop codons, out-of-frame junctions, or ambiguous translated residues. V3J clonotypes were defined by identical inferred V gene, J gene, and CDR3 amino acid sequence. To compute the percentage overlap between repertoires, the number of shared unique clonotypes was divided by the size of the smaller repertoire. Three approaches were used to assess repertoire richness: RTK rarefaction, the Chao1 estimator, and Recon v2.1 estimates of unobserved clonotypes. Generation probabilities were computed with OLGA for all TCRbeta clonotypes obtained by the gDNA method from a handful of donors. TCRdb's version of the immuneACCESS table is confined to in-frame rearrangements and falls short of the full clone set. An unresolved V gene accounts for under half of the shortfall where checked; the remainder is of unknown origin. The D gene and trimming were derived from the DNA, and the V and J assignments and clone size from that table. The sample table holds around 2.5 million clones, of which 93% were seen once. The ten biggest clones cover about 0.38% of the sample.

Results the study describes overall, beyond this receptor: Pairwise subsampling led to the expectation that sequencing depth would affect the degree of clonotype sharing among donors. Rarefaction of sorted-subset datasets indicated incomplete sequencing despite the large sequencing depth. Compared with non-shared clonotypes, clonotypes shared by all four sorted-subset donors had higher generation probabilities. Sharing across a few donors was observed for around 5% of naive CD4, over 3% of naive CD8, over 2% of memory CD4, and about 0.39% of memory CD8 clonotypes. The genetic and exposure-history diversity represented was limited by the small number of donors. Only blood was sampled, and tissue TCR repertoires likely differ from those in blood. Naive subsets generally had larger estimated clonotype richness than memory subsets did.

Worth noting for this clone: Its antigen is currently not known. It has no much larger one-base neighbor in the sample; base qualities were not kept.

The receptor chain draws on TRBV5-1 and TRBJ2-4, with 15 bases in between that match TRBD2. The specimen sequenced was naive CD4+ T cells from PBMCs. The cell subset or site label corresponds to: CD45RA+ positively selected. The source of this sequence is a man aged 18 to 29 in good health. Some clones in this sample may be carry-over from other donors' samples. The bases are TGCGCCAGCAGCCAGGGGACTAGCGGGAGGTTGGGCATTCAGTACTTC. This is translated as CASSQGTSGRLGIQYF.